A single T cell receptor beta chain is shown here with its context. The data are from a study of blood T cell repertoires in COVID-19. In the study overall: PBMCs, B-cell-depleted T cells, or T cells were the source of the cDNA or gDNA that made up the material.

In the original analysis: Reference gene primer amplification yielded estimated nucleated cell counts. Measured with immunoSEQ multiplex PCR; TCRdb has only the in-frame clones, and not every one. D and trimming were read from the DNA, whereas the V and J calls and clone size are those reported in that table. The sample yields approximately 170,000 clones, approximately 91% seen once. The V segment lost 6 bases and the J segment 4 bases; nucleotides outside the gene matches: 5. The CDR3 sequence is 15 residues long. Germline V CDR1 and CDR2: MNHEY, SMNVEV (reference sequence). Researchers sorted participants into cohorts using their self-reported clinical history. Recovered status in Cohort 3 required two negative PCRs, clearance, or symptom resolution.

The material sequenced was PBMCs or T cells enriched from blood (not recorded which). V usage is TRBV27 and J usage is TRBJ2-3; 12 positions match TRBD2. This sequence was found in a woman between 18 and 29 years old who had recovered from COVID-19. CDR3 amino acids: CASRQLAGGPDTQYF. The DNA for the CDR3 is TGTGCCAGCAGACAACTAGCGGGAGGTCCAGATACGCAGTATTTT.